This T cell receptor (beta chain) was identified during a study of PD-1 blockade in classical Hodgkin lymphoma. Looking at the study overall: The nivolumab dose that patients received was 3 mg/kg, given intravenously every 2 weeks.

Study-level findings and limits: Whereas CD4+ TCR diversity had risen significantly by C4D1, CD8+ TCR diversity had not. Newly diagnosed patients were reported to start with lower TCR diversity than healthy donors. Those achieving complete response showed baseline diversity like newly diagnosed patients.

On this clone itself: Its target is unknown.

V dropped 0 bases and J dropped 2 bases, with 11 bases sitting between them. This CDR3 comprises 15 residues. Germline values: CDR1 SGHNT, CDR2 YYREEE (reference sequence). Time point: cycle 4 day 1 (C4D1), after less than 7 weeks of nivolumab. Relapse after autologous stem cell transplantation occurred in every patient, and brentuximab vedotin exposure varied. TCRdb keeps only in-frame clones here, not all; method: immunoSEQ multiplex PCR. The repertoire holds some 52,000 clones, with around 86% as singletons. Source: peripheral blood mononuclear cells (PBMCs), taken before the fourth cycle of nivolumab. The TCR was taken from a human donor with classical Hodgkin lymphoma. The chain carries TRBV5-4 and TRBJ2-5; TRBD2 is a possible D gene (6 bases). The CDR3 protein is CASSLVGGIQETQYF. The CDR3 bases are TGTGCCAGCAGCTTGGTTGGCGGGATTCAAGAGACCCAGTACTTC.